Here is one T cell receptor (beta chain) with its context. Its cognate antigen is unknown. These data belong to a study of tumor-infiltrating lymphocytes in primary liver carcinoma. In the study overall: Tumors measured roughly 4.2 to 10 cm and were stage T1-T3 N0M0.

General study points: Paired tumor-adjacent and tumor-blood samples overlapped less than tumor region pairs did.

The CDR3 length is 16 residues. V shed 4 bases and J shed 2 bases, with 16 bases lying between them. From germline, CDR1 is SEHNR and CDR2 FQNEAQ (reference sequence). A constant-region primer primed TCR beta cDNA synthesis from around 500 ng of total RNA. ARM-PCR, slightly modified, supplied the TCR beta libraries through three nested multiplex PCR rounds. Each of the first two PCR rounds ran approximately 9 cycles with TRBV1-TRBV30 forward and C-beta reverse primers. Each CDR3 protein gets one entry after TCRdb re-called the multiplex PCR reads with MiXCR. Among 180,000 or so distinct CDR3 sequences listed, over 45% were seen once. Germline DNA was also extracted, while the blood RNA originated from unsorted whole blood.

Sequencing was done on a sample of peripheral blood. The source is a man aged 35-49 years with primary liver carcinoma and hepatitis B virus infection. The genes are TRBV7-9 and TRBJ2-3; a possible D gene is TRBD2 (6 bases). DNA for the CDR3: TGTGCCAGCAGCTCCGCGATAGCGGAGTACACAGATACGCAGTATTTT. Translating gives CASSSAIAEYTDTQYF.